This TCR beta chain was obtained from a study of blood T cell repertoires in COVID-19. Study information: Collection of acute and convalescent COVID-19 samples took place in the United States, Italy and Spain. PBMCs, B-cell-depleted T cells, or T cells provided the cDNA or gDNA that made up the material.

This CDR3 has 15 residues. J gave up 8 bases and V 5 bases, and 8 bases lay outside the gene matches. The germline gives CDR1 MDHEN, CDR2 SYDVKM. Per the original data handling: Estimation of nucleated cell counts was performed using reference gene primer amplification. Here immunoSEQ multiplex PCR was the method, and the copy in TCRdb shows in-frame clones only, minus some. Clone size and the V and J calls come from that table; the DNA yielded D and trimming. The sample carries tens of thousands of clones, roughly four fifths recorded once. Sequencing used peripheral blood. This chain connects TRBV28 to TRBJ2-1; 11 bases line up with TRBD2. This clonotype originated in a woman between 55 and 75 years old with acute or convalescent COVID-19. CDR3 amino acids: CASSNLAGGGDEQFF. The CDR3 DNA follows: TGTGCCAGCAGTAATCTAGCGGGGGGAGGCGATGAGCAGTTCTTC.